This TCR beta chain was found in a study of cytomegalovirus exposure and HLA in healthy donors. The study, taken as a whole, reports: Previously analyzed data showed that most TCR beta V segments were productive at a frequency of about 87% or about 30%. Reports credit the classifier with highly specific, highly sensitive diagnosis of cytomegalovirus status.

To note about this clone: Its target is unknown.

Despite likely unrecorded immune exposures, the donors were nominally healthy at the time of sampling. Germline V gene lookup returns CDR1 SGHRS and CDR2 YFSETQ. V shed 0 bases and J 3 bases; nucleotides not matched to a gene: 4. The CDR3 has 15 residues. PCR involved 60 Vbeta and 13 Jbeta primers. TCRdb keeps only in-frame clones here, not all; method: immunoSEQ multiplex PCR. The sample has about 170,000 clones, 70% to 90% seen once. The clonotype comes from a male donor in good health and CMV-seronegative. Source material: PBMCs. This chain connects TRBV5-1 to TRBJ2-3, with 7 bases lining up with TRBD2. This CDR3 reads CASSLVGGSTDTQYF. The CDR3 DNA follows: TGCGCCAGCAGCTTGGTTGGCGGGAGTACAGATACGCAGTATTTT.